This passage covers 29 T cell receptor beta chains from one sample sequenced in a study of control samples from healthy donors and cancer patients. Assay: immunoSEQ multiplex PCR; the TCRdb copy retains only in-frame clones and omits some. The table lists over 150,000 clones, 90% of them singletons. The material sequenced was blood. The receptors here all came from a woman in her forties or fifties in good health.

This clone was picked up one time. The chain combines TRBV11-3 with TRBJ2-2, with 12 bases matching TRBD1. Germline CDR1 and CDR2: SGHNT and YENEEA. With V trimmed by 6 bases and J by 4 bases, 0 bases remained unmatched. The CDR3 is 14 residues long. CDR3 sequence: CASRGQGATGELFF. CDR3 in DNA: TGTGCCAGCAGGGGACAGGGGGCCACCGGGGAGCTGTTTTTT.

The J gene is TRBJ1-5, the V gene TRBV4-1; the D is unclear. Germline CDR1 MGHRA, CDR2 YSYEKL. V gave up 0 bases and J gave up 6 bases, with 12 bases separating them. The CDR3 runs 15 residues. CDR3 coding DNA: TGCGCCAGCAGCCAAGATATCCTCGCGGGTCAGCCCCAGCATTTT. Translation gives CASSQDILAGQPQHF.

This chain uses TRBV4-3 with TRBJ2-5; the D gene is possibly TRBD2 (6 bases). This CDR3 comprises 15 residues. Germline V CDR1 and CDR2: LGHNA, YSLEER. The V and J ends lost 2 bases and 4 bases respectively, with 14 bases between them. CDR3 bases: TGCGCCAGCAGCCAATCAATCGGGCGGGGAGAGACCCAGTACTTC. It is translated as CASSQSIGRGETQYF.

This clone was seen only once. The chain recombines TRBV29-1 with TRBJ1-5; D not certain. Deletions cut 0 bases from V and 2 bases from J, with 2 bases between. This CDR3 has 12 residues. Germline CDR1 and CDR2: SQVTM and ANQGSEA. The CDR3 DNA follows: TGCAGCGTTGAAGATGGCAATCAGCCCCAGCATTTT. Translation: CSVEDGNQPQHF.

CDR3 DNA: TGTGCCTGGAGTGTATTCAGGGAGCTGTTTTTT. This encodes CAWSVFRELFF. The chain couples TRBV30 to TRBJ2-2; D uncertain. Trimming took 0 bases from V and 9 from J, leaving 5 bases between them. Germline V CDR1 and CDR2: GTSNPN, SVGIG (reference sequence). This CDR3 region has 11 residues.

This chain links TRBV19 with TRBJ2-1; 10 bases fit TRBD2. Per the germline V gene, CDR1 is LNHDA and CDR2 is SQIVND (reference sequence). V shed 1 base, J shed 0 bases, and the junction held 12 bases outside the gene matches. The CDR3 contains 20 residues. The CDR3: CASSIAGWSSGGGSYNEQFF. The DNA for the CDR3 is TGTGCCAGTAGTATAGCAGGCTGGTCTAGCGGGGGTGGCTCCTACAATGAGCAGTTCTTC.

This chain links TRBV28 with TRBJ2-5, with 9 positions matching TRBD1. Germline V gene sequence: CDR1 MDHEN, CDR2 SYDVKM. The CDR3 has 14 amino acids. Losses at the gene ends were 5 bases for V and 5 bases for J; bases not matched to a gene: 6. The DNA for the CDR3 is TGTGCCAGCAGTGAACAGGGGGCTCTGGAGACCCAGTACTTC. As protein: CASSEQGALETQYF.

The chain combines TRBV19 with TRBJ1-2; maybe TRBD1 (5 bases). The germline gives CDR1 LNHDA, CDR2 SQIVND (reference sequence). CDR3 length: 16 residues. Trimming took 3 bases from V and 4 from J, leaving 18 bases between them. The CDR3: CASSIGKLGVSYGYTF. CDR3 DNA sequence: TGTGCCAGTAGTATCGGCAAACTGGGGGTTTCCTATGGCTACACCTTC.

The rearrangement uses TRBV7-8 and TRBJ2-1, with a possible D match to TRBD1 (6 bases). Trimming left V 5 bases short and J 3 bases short, with 17 bases between. This CDR3 has 16 residues. Germline CDR1 is SGHVS and CDR2 is FQNEAQ. The DNA for the CDR3 is TGTGCCAGCAGCCCATCCCAGGACAGAATCTACAATGAGCAGTTCTTC. Translated, it gives CASSPSQDRIYNEQFF. The full variable domain, completed using reference TRBV7-8 and TRBJ2-1, is GAGVSQSPRYKVAKRGQDVALRCDPISGHVSLFWYQQALGQGPEFLTYFQNEAQLDKSGLPSDRFFAERPEGSVSTLKIQRTQQEDSAVYLCASSPSQDRIYNEQFFGPGTRLTVL.

The CDR3 loop is CASSTQGAGVGTGELFF. The CDR3 DNA sequence: TGCGCCAGCAGCACCCAAGGGGCGGGAGTAGGCACCGGGGAGCTGTTTTTT. This chain links TRBV5-1 with TRBJ2-2, with 7 positions matching TRBD2. This CDR3 spans 17 amino acids. The germline CDR1 and CDR2 sequences are SGHRS and YFSETQ. V shed 4 bases and J 4 bases; nucleotides not matched to a gene: 13.

The chain is built from TRBV7-9 and TRBJ1-2, with 7 positions matching TRBD1. Per germline, CDR1 SEHNR and CDR2 FQNEAQ (reference sequence). Germline trimming cut 5 bases from V and 8 bases from J; bases unmatched to any gene: 11. This CDR3 is built from 14 residues. The CDR3 here is CASSRPTGAGGYTF. CDR3 DNA sequence: TGTGCCAGCAGCCGACCCACAGGGGCGGGGGGCTACACCTTC.

Points on this clone: The sample has other DNA sequences that encode this CDR3 too. The V gene is TRBV3-1 (or the pseudogene TRBV3-2), the J gene TRBJ1-2, with 9 nucleotides matching TRBD1. V was pared by 3 bases and J by 8 bases, with 4 bases of the junction left unmatched. Germline lookup yields CDR1 LGHDT and CDR2 YNNKEL (reference sequence). The CDR3 is 13 residues long. The DNA of the CDR3 is TGTGCCAGCAGCCAGGGACAGGGCGGGGGCTACACCTTC. It yields the protein CASSQGQGGGYTF.

The chain combines TRBV28 with TRBJ1-2; 9 nucleotides match TRBD1. V lost 10 bases to trimming and J lost 5 bases; unmatched junction nucleotides: 8. The CDR3 has 13 amino acids. Germline V lookup: CDR1 MDHEN, CDR2 SYDVKM. This CDR3 reads CATETGGRYGYTF. The CDR3, as DNA: TGTGCCACCGAGACAGGGGGAAGGTATGGCTACACCTTC.

The rearrangement joins TRBV12-3 or TRBV12-4 to TRBJ1-2, with TRBD1 as a possible D gene (5 bases). This CDR3 comprises 13 residues. Trimming stripped 3 bases from V and 4 bases from J, with 9 bases between. CDR3 sequence reads: CASSFGGGYGYTF. The CDR3 bases are TGTGCCAGCAGTTTTGGGGGGGGCTATGGCTACACCTTC.

The chain combines TRBV27 with TRBJ1-2; 9 bases align to TRBD1. J lost 4 bases, V lost 5 bases, and 5 bases had no gene match. The CDR3 has 14 residues. Germline CDR1 MNHEY, CDR2 SMNVEV (reference sequence). CDR3 nucleotides: TGTGCCAGCAGTGGGACAGGGAGCCTCTATGGCTACACCTTC. Protein product: CASSGTGSLYGYTF.

The chain recombines TRBV27 with TRBJ1-2, with 8 bases identical to TRBD1. The CDR3 has 23 amino acids. The germline gives CDR1 MNHEY, CDR2 SMNVEV (reference sequence). The V gene end was trimmed by 3 bases and the J gene end by 3 bases; junction bases not matched to a gene: 30. The DNA for the CDR3 is TGTGCCAGCAGTTTTGATACCCCGTCCCCTGGCAGGGGGCGCATAGTGTATGACTATGGCTACACCTTC. It encodes CASSFDTPSPGRGRIVYDYGYTF.

The chain is built from TRBV28 and TRBJ1-1; D uncertain. Germline CDR1 is MDHEN and CDR2 is SYDVKM. The CDR3 loop spans 12 amino acids. Trimming stripped 7 bases from V and 3 bases from J, with 9 bases between. DNA for the CDR3: TGTGCCAGCAATCGGAGATACACTGAAGCTTTCTTT. It encodes CASNRRYTEAFF.

V and J are TRBV30 and TRBJ1-4, with D tentatively TRBD1 (5 bases). Per germline, CDR1 GTSNPN and CDR2 SVGIG (reference sequence). The CDR3 extends over 13 amino acids. Trimming stripped 2 bases from V and 8 bases from J, with 12 bases between. The DNA for the CDR3 is TGTGCCTGGAGTAGGGGAGCATACGAAAAACTGTTTTTT. It is translated as CAWSRGAYEKLFF.

The chain carries TRBV28 and TRBJ1-5, with a weak D call TRBD1 (5 bases). The germline V gene encodes CDR1 MDHEN and CDR2 SYDVKM. The CDR3 extends over 15 amino acids. Trimming took 7 bases from V and 1 from J, leaving 14 bases between them. The CDR3 reads CASMGGTRSNQPQHF. CDR3 bases: TGTGCCAGCATGGGTGGGACCAGGAGCAATCAGCCCCAGCATTTT.

This sequence joins TRBV5-6 and TRBJ1-4, with TRBD1 identical over 11 bases. CDR1 and CDR2 (germline): SGHDT, YYEEEE. The CDR3 has 17 amino acids. The trim removed 4 bases at V and 10 bases at J, leaving 15 bases unmatched. CDR3 sequence reads: CASSGQGAPAPLGKLFF. Here the CDR3 DNA reads TGTGCCAGCAGCGGACAGGGGGCGCCGGCACCCCTTGGAAAACTGTTTTTT. Combining the CDR3 with reference TRBV5-6 and TRBJ1-4 gives the whole variable domain DAGVTQSPTHLIKTRGQQVTLRCSPKSGHDTVSWYQQALGQGPQFIFQYYEEEERQRGNFPDRFSGHQFPNYSSELNVNALLLGDSALYLCASSGQGAPAPLGKLFFGSGTQLSVL.

The chain combines TRBV5-6 with TRBJ1-4; D gene ambiguous. Germline assignment: CDR1 SGHDT and CDR2 YYEEEE. The CDR3 runs to 13 residues. V shed 5 bases and J shed 4 bases, with 9 bases lying between them. The CDR3 bases are TGTGCCAGCAGGACAACTCTTAATGAAAAACTGTTTTTT. It codes for CASRTTLNEKLFF. The entire variable domain, with the rest obtained from reference TRBV5-6 and TRBJ1-4, is as follows: DAGVTQSPTHLIKTRGQQVTLRCSPKSGHDTVSWYQQALGQGPQFIFQYYEEEERQRGNFPDRFSGHQFPNYSSELNVNALLLGDSALYLCASRTTLNEKLFFGSGTQLSVL.

The genes are TRBV6-2 or TRBV6-3 and TRBJ1-2; 7 bases fit TRBD1. From germline, CDR1 is MNHEY and CDR2 SVGEGT. The CDR3 extends over 14 amino acids. V was pared by 6 bases and J by 3 bases, with 7 bases of the junction left unmatched. The CDR3 region is CASSLQGQYYGYTF. The CDR3 region has the DNA TGTGCCAGCAGCCTACAGGGACAGTACTATGGCTACACCTTC.

This chain joins TRBV4-1 and TRBJ2-5; 8 bases map to TRBD2. V lost 0 bases, J lost 2 bases, and 5 bases stayed unmatched. This CDR3 region has 16 residues. Germline V CDR1 and CDR2: MGHRA, YSYEKL. In DNA form, the CDR3 reads TGCGCCAGCAGCCAAGATTCCCAGCGGGGGCAAGAGACCCAGTACTTC. Protein sequence: CASSQDSQRGQETQYF.

The chain couples TRBV6-5 to TRBJ2-5; 9 bases align to TRBD2. The CDR3 has 14 residues. The ends lost 2 bases at V and 3 bases at J; junction bases unmatched: 1. From germline, CDR1 is MNHEY and CDR2 SVGAGI. CDR3 in amino acids: CASSYPSGKETQYF. For the CDR3, the DNA is TGTGCCAGCAGTTACCCTAGCGGGAAAGAGACCCAGTACTTC.

This clone was recorded only once. V gene TRBV7-9 combines with J gene TRBJ2-5, with 11 bases aligning to TRBD1. CDR3 size: 15 residues. Germline-derived CDR1 and CDR2 are SEHNR and FQNEAQ (reference sequence). Germline trimming cut 4 bases from V and 5 bases from J; bases unmatched to any gene: 6. The CDR3 nucleotides read TGTGCCAGCAGCTCCGGGACAGGGGGTGCGGAGACCCAGTACTTC. This encodes CASSSGTGGAETQYF.

J is TRBJ2-7 and V is TRBV4-2; D call uncertain. Trimming took off 1 base at V and 6 bases at J, with 13 bases between the two ends. Germline CDR1 reads LGHNA; CDR2 reads YNFKEQ. The CDR3 contains 14 residues. The CDR3 region is CASSQGSPPLEQYF. The CDR3, as DNA: TGTGCCAGCAGCCAAGGTAGCCCTCCCCTCGAGCAGTACTTC.

This chain connects TRBV4-3 to TRBJ1-1; D perhaps matches TRBD1 (5 bases). This CDR3 has 15 residues. CDR1 is LGHNA, CDR2 YSLEER, per germline. V was trimmed by 0 bases and J by 11 bases, leaving 19 bases between them. CDR3 sequence: CASSQDWGGSVWAFF. The CDR3 region has the DNA TGCGCCAGCAGCCAAGATTGGGGGGGGTCGGTCTGGGCTTTCTTT.

Note on this clone: The junction differs from germline at one of its ends, possibly a read error. Other DNA sequences within the sample encode an identical CDR3. This chain uses TRBV10-3 with TRBJ2-7, with 9 bases lining up with TRBD2. Germline V CDR1 and CDR2: ENHRY, SYGVKD. This CDR3 contains 13 residues. CDR3 residues: CAISRGLADEQYF. In DNA, the CDR3 is TGTGCCATCAGCCGGGGACTAGCTGACGAACAGTACTTC.

The sample holds a few counts of this clone. The chain links TRBV5-4 to TRBJ2-6; 12 bases line up with TRBD2. Unmatched junction bases numbered 5, after V lost 3 bases and J lost 4 bases. The CDR3 is made up of 17 amino acids. The germline gives CDR1 SGHNT, CDR2 YYREEE (reference sequence). CDR3 residues: CASSSLAGGTGANVLTF. CDR3 DNA: TGTGCCAGCAGCTCCCTAGCGGGAGGGACCGGGGCCAACGTCCTGACTTTC. Based on the CDR3 plus reference TRBV5-4 and TRBJ2-6, the full variable domain is ETGVTQSPTHLIKTRGQQVTLRCSSQSGHNTVSWYQQALGQGPQFIFQYYREEENGRGNFPPRFSGLQFPNYSSELNVNALELDDSALYLCASSSLAGGTGANVLTFGAGSRLTVL.